This is a list of T cell receptor beta chains from one sample in a study of identical twins. Each CDR3 protein gets one entry after TCRdb re-called the 5' RACE reads with MiXCR. The table has hundreds of thousands of distinct CDR3 sequences, 9% to 15% seen once. This same sample was also taken into another study, of yellow fever vaccine responses in identical twins.

The sequenced sample consisted of PBMCs. Receptors were obtained from a woman between 18 and 29 years old in good health. Both conserved end residues are part of each CDR3. Fields, in order: J gene, V gene, CDR3 protein.

TRBJ1-1 | TRBV5-1 | CASSLTGYMNTEAFF
TRBJ2-1 | TRBV25-1 | CASSVSAQGSSYNEQFF
TRBJ2-3 | TRBV15 | CATSRAGLWDTQYF
TRBJ2-1 | TRBV29-1 | CSAPTYTNEQFF
TRBJ2-3 | TRBV28 | CASGDRGPDTQYF
TRBJ2-1 | TRBV24-1 | CATLTALENNEQFF
TRBJ1-1 | TRBV2 | CASSGALLGQTNTEAFF
TRBJ2-2 | TRBV6-1 | CASSRQTSGRIKSGELFF
TRBJ2-1 | TRBV10-3 | CAISASGGKGAYNEQFF
TRBJ1-1 | TRBV28 | CASSPRETLNTEAFF
TRBJ1-5 | TRBV5-1 | CASSLDPGGINQPQHF
TRBJ2-2 | TRBV9 | CASSVRVAGTGNTGELFF
TRBJ1-1 | TRBV6-5 | CASSFSRDLGAFF
TRBJ2-3 | TRBV5-1 | CASSPSGLAVTDTQYF
TRBJ1-1 | TRBV9 | CASSVAPDSTFGSPEAFF
TRBJ2-3 | TRBV6-5 | CASSYWTVVEAGTDTQYF
TRBJ1-2 | TRBV5-1 | CASSLYLNYGYTF
TRBJ2-1 | TRBV6-1 | CASNNRNQGAIEQFF
TRBJ2-2 | TRBV5-1 | CASSSRTGNSGELFF
TRBJ2-2 | TRBV4-1 | CASSHDPLRLAGHTGELFF
TRBJ2-7 | TRBV28 | CASSLSQGVPYEQYF
TRBJ1-1 | TRBV20-1 | CSARVAGGEAFF
TRBJ1-2 | TRBV24-1 | CATSGSGYGYTF
TRBJ2-5 | TRBV6-1 | CASSERGQQTQYF
TRBJ2-2 | TRBV10-1 | CASSPGQGYTGELFF
TRBJ2-3 | TRBV2 | CASSDWIGTDTQYF